This TCR beta chain derives from a study of T cells after posttransplantation cyclophosphamide. CDR3 length: 14 residues. Germline V CDR1 and CDR2: MNHNY, SVGAGI (reference sequence). V shed 4 bases, J shed 6 bases, and the junction held 5 bases outside the gene matches. As regards this clone: The antigen is undetermined.

Findings and limits, study-wide: Later post-transplant blood repertoires were often dominated by donor CD8+ memory clones.

Data came from immunoSEQ multiplex PCR; TCRdb stores just in-frame clones and leaves some out. This sample comprises some 40,000 clones, none seen once only. Material for sequencing was PBMCs. The sequence was collected from a woman aged 45-59 years in good health and a related stem cell transplant donor. The chain recombines TRBV6-6 with TRBJ1-1, with TRBD1 matching 10 bases. CDR3 sequence (DNA): TGTGCCAGCAGTTTGGCCGGGACAGGGGCTGAAGCTTTCTTT. Amino acids: CASSLAGTGAEAFF.